This passage covers 7 T cell receptor beta chains from one sample sequenced in a study of spatial heterogeneity in lung cancer. The antigens these receptors bind are not known. One entry per CDR3 protein, called by TCRdb with MiXCR from the 5' RACE reads. The data show some 23,000 distinct CDR3 sequences, with approximately 9% seen just once and around 7.7% held by the top ten. The study, taken as a whole, reports: Intratumoral expanded alpha and beta TCR counts were found to track tumor mutation counts.

As for time point: sample taken at primary tumor resection. Sequencing used lung tumor tissue, obtained at surgery. Receptor source: a male donor with early-stage non-small cell lung cancer.

This clonotype showed up many times. The chain recombines TRBV3-1 with TRBJ1-3; D call uncertain. Germline-derived CDR1 and CDR2 are LGHDT and YNNKEL (reference sequence). This CDR3 has 15 residues. Trimming cost V 4 bases and J 2 bases, with 12 bases left between them. The CDR3 sequence: CASSLPGRTGNTIYF. In nucleotides, the CDR3 is TGTGCCAGCAGCCTTCCGGGAAGGACTGGAAACACCATATATTTT.

This clonotype was detected many times. The genes are TRBV28 and TRBJ1-4, with D unclear. Germline CDR1 and CDR2: MDHEN and SYDVKM. The V end lost 2 bases, the J end lost 8 bases, and 15 bases lay between the germline ends. CDR3 size: 15 residues. The CDR3 DNA follows: TGTGCCAGCAGTTTAAGATGGCTGAATATGGAAAAACTGTTTTTT. Residues: CASSLRWLNMEKLFF.

This clonotype was seen at least ten times. This chain uses TRBV28 with TRBJ2-2; D possibly matches TRBD1 or TRBD2 (6 bases each). Per the germline V gene, CDR1 is MDHEN and CDR2 is SYDVKM. V was trimmed by 10 bases and J by 4 bases, leaving 16 bases between them. The CDR3 totals 14 residues. CDR3 loop: CATQGGGSTGELFF. The CDR3 bases are TGTGCCACTCAAGGAGGGGGATCCACCGGGGAGCTGTTTTTT.

This clonotype appeared a few times. The gene calls are TRBV6-2 or TRBV6-3 and TRBJ1-2; 11 nucleotides match TRBD1. From germline, CDR1 is MNHEY and CDR2 SVGEGT. V trimming: 6 bases; J trimming: 7 bases; junction bases outside the gene matches: 13. This CDR3 contains 16 residues. The CDR3 DNA reads as TGTGCCAGCAGCCGGAGCCCGGACAGGGGGCGAGGTGGCTACACCTTC. Translating it yields CASSRSPDRGRGGYTF.

The rearrangement joins TRBV20-1 to TRBJ2-1; D gene ambiguous. The CDR3 has 12 amino acids. The germline V gene has CDR1 DFQATT and CDR2 SNEGSKA (reference sequence). Trimming removed 1 base at V and 7 bases at J, with 8 bases between. CDR3 sequence: CSARVRQNEQFF. The CDR3 nucleotides read TGCAGTGCTAGAGTACGACAAAATGAGCAGTTCTTC.

This clonotype was counted ten times or more. The gene calls are TRBV6-5 and TRBJ1-1; the D gene is possibly TRBD1 (6 bases). The germline V gene encodes CDR1 MNHEY and CDR2 SVGAGI. The CDR3 loop spans 16 amino acids. The germline V and J ends were trimmed by 0 bases and 5 bases, with 16 bases remaining between them. The DNA for the CDR3 is TGTGCCAGCAGTTACTCAATCGGGGGCGGTGGAACTGAAGCTTTCTTT. Its protein product is CASSYSIGGGGTEAFF.

For this clonotype: Possible read error: a much larger clone is one base away. The chain recombines TRBV27 with TRBJ1-2; D might be TRBD1 (5 bases). CDR1 MNHEY and CDR2 SMNVEV come from the germline V gene (reference sequence). CDR3 length: 18 amino acids. CDR3 DNA: TGTGCCTGCAGTTGGAAGGGACCTTCCATCACTTCTAACTATGGCTACACCTTC. This translates into CACSWKGPSITSNYGYTF.